Included here is one TCR beta chain sequence, with context. The V and J ends lost 2 bases and 4 bases respectively, with 7 bases between them. The CDR3 has 13 residues. CDR1 is SGHTA and CDR2 is FQGNSA in the germline V gene. The data are from a study of OX40 agonist ivuxolimab in advanced cancers. Here immunoSEQ multiplex PCR was the method, and the copy in TCRdb shows in-frame clones only, minus some. The profile shows tens of thousands of clones, roughly 80% of them singletons. Source: CD4+ or CD8+ T cells sorted from blood, taken in a trial of the OX40 agonist ivuxolimab. The V and J genes are TRBV7-2 and TRBJ2-3; D remains ambiguous. The sequence came from an adult with an advanced solid tumor such as melanoma, head and neck, liver or kidney cancer. The CDR3 region has the DNA TGTGCCAGCAGCTTATTTTTTTCAGATACGCAGTATTTT. This sequence encodes CASSLFFSDTQYF.